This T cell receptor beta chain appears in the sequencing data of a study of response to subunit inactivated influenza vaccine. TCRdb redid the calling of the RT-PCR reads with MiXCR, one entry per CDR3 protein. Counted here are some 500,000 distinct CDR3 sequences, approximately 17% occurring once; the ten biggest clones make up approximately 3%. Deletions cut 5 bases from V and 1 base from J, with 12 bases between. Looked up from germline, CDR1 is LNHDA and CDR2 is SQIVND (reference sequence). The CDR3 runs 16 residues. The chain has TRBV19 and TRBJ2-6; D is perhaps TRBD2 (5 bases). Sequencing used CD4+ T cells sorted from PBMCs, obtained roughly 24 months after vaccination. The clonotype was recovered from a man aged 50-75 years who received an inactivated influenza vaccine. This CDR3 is CASSSVRVSGANVLTF. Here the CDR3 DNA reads TGTGCCAGTAGTTCGGTGAGGGTTTCTGGGGCCAACGTCCTGACTTTC.